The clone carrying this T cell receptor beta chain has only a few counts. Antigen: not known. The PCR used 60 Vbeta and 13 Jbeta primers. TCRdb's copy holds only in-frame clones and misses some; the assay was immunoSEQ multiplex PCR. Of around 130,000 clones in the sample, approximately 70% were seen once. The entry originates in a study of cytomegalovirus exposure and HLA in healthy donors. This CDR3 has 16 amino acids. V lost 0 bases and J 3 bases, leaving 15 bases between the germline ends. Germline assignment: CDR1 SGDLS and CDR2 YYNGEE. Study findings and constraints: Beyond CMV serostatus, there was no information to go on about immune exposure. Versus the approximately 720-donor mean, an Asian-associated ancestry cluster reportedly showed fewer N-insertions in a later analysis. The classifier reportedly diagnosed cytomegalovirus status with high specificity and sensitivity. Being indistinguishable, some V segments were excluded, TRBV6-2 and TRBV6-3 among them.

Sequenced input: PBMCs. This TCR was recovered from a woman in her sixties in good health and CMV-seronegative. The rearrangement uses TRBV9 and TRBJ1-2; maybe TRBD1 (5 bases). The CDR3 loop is CASSVGGGDSYYGYTF. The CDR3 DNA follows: TGTGCCAGCAGCGTAGGTGGCGGAGACAGTTACTATGGCTACACCTTC.